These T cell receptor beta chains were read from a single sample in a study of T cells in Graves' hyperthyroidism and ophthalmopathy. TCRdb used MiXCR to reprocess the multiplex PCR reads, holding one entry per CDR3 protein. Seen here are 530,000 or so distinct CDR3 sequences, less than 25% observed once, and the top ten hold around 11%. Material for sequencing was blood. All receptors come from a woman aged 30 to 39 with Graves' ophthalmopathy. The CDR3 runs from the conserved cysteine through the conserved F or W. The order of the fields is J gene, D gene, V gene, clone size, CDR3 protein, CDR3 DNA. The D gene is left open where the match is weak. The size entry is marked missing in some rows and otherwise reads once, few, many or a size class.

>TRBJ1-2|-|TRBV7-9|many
CASSLLVPNYGYTF
TGTGCCAGCAGCCTCTTAGTCCCTAACTATGGCTACACCTTC
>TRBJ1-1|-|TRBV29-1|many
CSVAQAAMNTEAFF
TGCAGCGTTGCACAGGCGGCAATGAACACTGAAGCTTTCTTT
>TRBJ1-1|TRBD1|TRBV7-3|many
CASSPSGTGYVEAFF
TGTGCCAGCAGCCCTAGTGGGACAGGGTATGTTGAAGCTTTCTTT
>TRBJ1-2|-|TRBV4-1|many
CASSQGLYGYTF
TGCGCCAGCAGCCAAGGATTATATGGCTACACCTTC
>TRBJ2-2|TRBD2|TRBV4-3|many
CASSLALAGGLTGELFF
TGCGCCAGCAGCCTGGCCCTAGCGGGGGGGCTCACCGGGGAGCTGTTTTTT
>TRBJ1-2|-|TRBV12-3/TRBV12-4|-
CASSFTTGTPLTPGYTF
TGTGCCAGCAGTTTTACTACCGGGACTCCCCTAACCCCTGGCTACACCTTC
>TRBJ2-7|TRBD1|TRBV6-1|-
CASTPTGNFPYEQYF
TGTGCCAGCACTCCGACAGGGAATTTCCCCTACGAGCAGTACTTC
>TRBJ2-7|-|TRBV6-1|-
CASRGPIGYEQYF
TGTGCCAGCAGGGGACCGATAGGATACGAGCAGTACTTC
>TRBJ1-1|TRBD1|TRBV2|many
CASRQGQGMGNTEAFF
TGTGCCAGCAGGCAGGGACAGGGTATGGGGAACACTGAAGCTTTCTTT
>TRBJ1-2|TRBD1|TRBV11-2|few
CASSPVGTGISYGYTF
TGTGCCAGCAGCCCGGTCGGGACAGGGATTAGCTATGGCTACACCTTC
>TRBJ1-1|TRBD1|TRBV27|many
CASSPGQGGWDTEAFF
TGTGCCAGCAGTCCCGGACAGGGGGGATGGGACACTGAAGCTTTCTTT
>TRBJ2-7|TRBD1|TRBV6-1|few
CASRRQGARAYEQYF
TGTGCCAGCAGGCGACAGGGAGCGAGGGCCTACGAGCAGTACTTC
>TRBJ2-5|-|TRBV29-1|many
CSGSRLNQETQYF
TGCAGCGGCTCGCGGCTAAATCAAGAGACCCAGTACTTC
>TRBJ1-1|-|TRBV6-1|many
CASSEFGQGSRNTEAFF
TGTGCCAGCAGTGAATTTGGCCAGGGCAGTAGGAACACTGAAGCTTTCTTT
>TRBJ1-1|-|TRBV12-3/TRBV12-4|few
CASSFNSGNTEAFF
TGTGCCAGCAGTTTTAATTCAGGTAACACTGAAGCTTTCTTT
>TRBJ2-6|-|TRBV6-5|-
CASSYSGLPGANVLTF
TGTGCCAGCAGTTACTCGGGACTTCCCGGGGCCAACGTCCTGACTTTC
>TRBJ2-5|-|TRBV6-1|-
CASSEVGTQYF
TGTGCCAGCAGTGAAGTGGGGACCCAGTACTTC
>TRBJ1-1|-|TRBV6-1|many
CASSEAGTGSGAFF
TGTGCCAGCAGTGAAGCCGGAACAGGTTCAGGAGCTTTCTTT
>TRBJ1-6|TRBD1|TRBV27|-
CASSFRQGGNSPLHF
TGTGCCAGCAGTTTTCGACAGGGAGGTAATTCACCCCTCCACTTT
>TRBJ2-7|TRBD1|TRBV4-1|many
CASSQTGDRVYEQYF
TGCGCCAGCAGCCAAACCGGGGACAGAGTCTACGAGCAGTACTTC
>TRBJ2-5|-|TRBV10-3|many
CAISEGQGETQYF
TGTGCCATCAGTGAGGGGCAGGGAGAGACCCAGTACTTC
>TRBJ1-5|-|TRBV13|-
CASSAGRGQKSNQPQHF
TGTGCCAGCAGCGCGGGTCGGGGGCAGAAGAGCAATCAGCCCCAGCATTTT
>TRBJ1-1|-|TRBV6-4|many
CASSGLQFWGRARGTEAFF
TGTGCCAGCAGTGGCTTACAGTTTTGGGGTCGGGCGCGCGGAACTGAAGCTTTCTTT
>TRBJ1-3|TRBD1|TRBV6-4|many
CASSDGQGATDSGNTIYF
TGTGCCAGCAGTGACGGACAGGGGGCAACGGACTCTGGAAACACCATATATTTT
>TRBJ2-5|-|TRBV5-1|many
CASSLEGGVTQYF
TGCGCCAGCAGCTTGGAAGGGGGTGTGACCCAGTACTTC
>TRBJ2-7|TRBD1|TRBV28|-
CASNRDSSYEQYF
TGTGCCAGCAACCGGGACAGTTCCTACGAGCAGTACTTC
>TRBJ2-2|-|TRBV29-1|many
CSVGQGTTGELFF
TGCAGCGTGGGGCAGGGAACCACCGGGGAGCTGTTTTTT
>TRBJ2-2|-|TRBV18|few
CASSPPVRSGELFF
TGTGCCAGCTCACCACCTGTTAGATCCGGGGAGCTGTTTTTT
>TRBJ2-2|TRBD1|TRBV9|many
CASSYIIGTDTRELFF
TGTGCCAGCAGCTACATCATCGGGACAGACACCAGGGAGCTGTTTTTT
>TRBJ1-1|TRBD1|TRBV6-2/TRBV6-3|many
CASRPQGAKTEAFF
TGTGCCAGCAGACCACAGGGGGCAAAGACTGAAGCTTTCTTT
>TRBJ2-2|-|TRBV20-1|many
CSASQTGELFF
TGCAGTGCTAGTCAAACCGGGGAGCTGTTTTTT
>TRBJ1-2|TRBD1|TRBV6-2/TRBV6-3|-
CASTGQGGGDGYTF
TGTGCCAGCACCGGACAGGGGGGAGGAGATGGCTACACCTTC
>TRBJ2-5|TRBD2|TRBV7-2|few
CASSLKREETQYF
TGTGCCAGCAGCTTAAAGCGGGAGGAGACCCAGTACTTC
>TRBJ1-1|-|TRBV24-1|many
CATSDFYFSTEAFF
TGTGCCACCAGTGATTTTTATTTTTCCACTGAAGCTTTCTTT
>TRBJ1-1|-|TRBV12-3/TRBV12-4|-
CASSGGRGKNTEAFF
TGTGCCAGCAGTGGGGGACGGGGAAAGAACACTGAAGCTTTCTTT
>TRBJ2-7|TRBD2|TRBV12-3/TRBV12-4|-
CASSSPETSGGAYEQYF
TGTGCCAGCAGTTCACCCGAGACTAGCGGGGGGGCCTACGAGCAGTACTTC
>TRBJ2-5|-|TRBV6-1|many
CASSAGTEETQYF
TGTGCCAGCAGTGCCGGGACGGAAGAGACCCAGTACTTC
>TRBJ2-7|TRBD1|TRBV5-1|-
CASGRTGGPIEQYF
TGCGCCAGCGGCAGGACAGGGGGCCCGATCGAGCAGTACTTC
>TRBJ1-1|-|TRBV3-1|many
CASSQGGNTEAFF
TGTGCCAGCAGCCAGGGGGGTAACACTGAAGCTTTCTTT
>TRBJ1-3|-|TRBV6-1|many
CASTPTEYSGNTIYF
TGTGCCAGCACTCCGACCGAATACTCTGGAAACACCATATATTTT
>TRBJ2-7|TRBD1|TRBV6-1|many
CASSDSGGPYEQYF
TGTGCCAGCAGTGATTCAGGGGGACCTTACGAGCAGTACTTC
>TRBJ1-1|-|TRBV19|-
CASSARSSTEALF
TGTGCCAGTAGTGCCAGGTCTAGCACTGAAGCTCTCTTT